These 12 T cell receptor beta chains came from one sample sequenced in a study of OX40 agonist ivuxolimab in advanced cancers. Some clones are missing from TCRdb's copy, which holds only in-frame ones; the method was immunoSEQ multiplex PCR. The table records around 69,000 clones, around 88% of them present only once. The sequenced sample was CD4+ or CD8+ T cells sorted from blood, obtained in a trial of the OX40 agonist ivuxolimab. All receptors derive from an adult with an advanced solid tumor such as melanoma, head and neck, liver or kidney cancer.

The rearrangement uses TRBV11-2 and TRBJ2-5; unclear D gene. Trimming pared 1 base from V and 1 base from J, leaving 10 bases between. Germline lookup yields CDR1 SGHAT and CDR2 FQNNGV. This CDR3 comprises 15 residues. This CDR3 is CASSLGWVIQETQYF. DNA for the CDR3: TGTGCCAGCAGCTTAGGCTGGGTCATCCAAGAGACCCAGTACTTC.

The rearrangement joins TRBV11-2 to TRBJ1-2, with TRBD1 matching over 9 bases. The ends lost 6 bases at V and 8 bases at J; junction bases unmatched: 10. The CDR3 totals 14 residues. The germline CDR1 and CDR2 sequences are SGHAT and FQNNGV. This CDR3 is CASSPLGQGSGYTF. In DNA form, the CDR3 reads TGTGCCAGCAGTCCCCTCGGACAGGGGAGCGGCTACACCTTC.

This clone was counted a single time. The chain combines TRBV11-2 with TRBJ2-7, with D possibly being TRBD1 (6 bases). V lost 1 base to trimming and J lost 2 bases, with 12 bases between them. The CDR3 spans 15 residues. CDR1 is SGHAT and CDR2 is FQNNGV in the germline V gene. The CDR3 nucleotides read TGTGCCAGCAGCTTAGGACAGGTTGAAGCCTACGAGCAGTACTTC. This gives the protein CASSLGQVEAYEQYF. Full variable domain (remainder filled in from reference TRBV11-2 and TRBJ2-7): EAGVAQSPRYKIIEKRQSVAFWCNPISGHATLYWYQQILGQGPKLLIQFQNNGVVDDSQLPKDRFSAERLKGVDSTLKIQPAKLEDSAVYLCASSLGQVEAYEQYFGPGTRLTVT.

This clone showed up just a few times. The J gene is TRBJ1-1, the V gene TRBV7-8, with D perhaps TRBD1 (5 bases). CDR1 and CDR2 from the germline V gene are SGHVS and FQNEAQ. The CDR3 runs 12 residues. V was trimmed by 6 bases and J by 2 bases, leaving 7 bases between them. The CDR3 region is CASRGVNTEAFF. The CDR3 coding sequence is TGTGCCAGCAGGGGGGTTAACACTGAAGCTTTCTTT.

The gene calls are TRBV18 and TRBJ1-1; D may be TRBD1 (6 bases). There are 12 residues in the CDR3. Trimming took 3 bases from V and 8 from J, leaving 10 bases between them. In germline, CDR1 is KGHSH, CDR2 LQKENI. The CDR3 DNA reads as TGTGCCAGCTCACCGGACAGATCAGAAGCTTTCTTT. This encodes CASSPDRSEAFF.

V gene TRBV9 combines with J gene TRBJ1-2; the D is unclear. The CDR3 runs to 12 residues. Trimming stripped 4 bases from V and 5 bases from J, with 9 bases between. Germline V gene lookup returns CDR1 SGDLS and CDR2 YYNGEE. The CDR3 loop is CASSYDEYGYTF. CDR3 nucleotides: TGTGCCAGCAGCTATGACGAATATGGCTACACCTTC.

The V and J genes are TRBV29-1 and TRBJ2-1; 8 positions agree with TRBD1. Germline lookup yields CDR1 SQVTM and CDR2 ANQGSEA. CDR3 length: 13 residues. V gave up 7 bases and J gave up 6 bases; unmatched junction bases: 8. CDR3 sequence: CSDATGAGNEQFF. CDR3 bases: TGCAGCGACGCGACAGGGGCAGGCAATGAGCAGTTCTTC.

This chain connects TRBV2 to TRBJ2-2; 9 bases are shared with TRBD1. J was trimmed by 5 bases and V by 2 bases; bases with no gene match: 12. Germline CDR1 is SNHLY and CDR2 is FYNNEI. The CDR3 has 18 residues. CDR3 nucleotides: TGTGCCAGCAGTGAAACCCAAAAGGACAGGGGATATACCGGGGAGCTGTTTTTT. Translating gives CASSETQKDRGYTGELFF. Based on the CDR3 plus reference TRBV2 and TRBJ2-2, the full variable domain is EPEVTQTPSHQVTQMGQEVILRCVPISNHLYFYWYRQILGQKVEFLVSFYNNEISEKSEIFDDQFSVERPDGSNFTLKIRSTKLEDSAMYFCASSETQKDRGYTGELFFGEGSRLTVL.

The rearrangement uses TRBV2 and TRBJ2-7; 8 nucleotides line up with TRBD1. Trimming at V came to 8 bases and at J to 2 bases, leaving 8 bases not matched to a gene. Per the germline V gene, CDR1 is SNHLY and CDR2 is FYNNEI. The CDR3 is 14 amino acids. The CDR3: CASHPGQGAYEQYF. CDR3 sequence (DNA): TGTGCCAGCCACCCCGGACAGGGCGCCTACGAGCAGTACTTC. Filled out from reference TRBV2 and TRBJ2-7, the complete variable domain reads EPEVTQTPSHQVTQMGQEVILRCVPISNHLYFYWYRQILGQKVEFLVSFYNNEISEKSEIFDDQFSVERPDGSNFTLKIRSTKLEDSAMYFCASHPGQGAYEQYFGPGTRLTVT.

The gene calls are TRBV5-5 and TRBJ2-5, with 7 bases matching TRBD2. Germline V gene data show CDR1 as SGHKS and CDR2 as YYEKEE (reference sequence). V lost 4 bases and J lost 2; bases outside the gene matches: 8. This CDR3 has 15 residues. The CDR3 nucleotides are TGTGCCAGCAGCGGGGACTGGGGAGGGCAAGAGACCCAGTACTTC. Encoded protein: CASSGDWGGQETQYF.

The chain links TRBV6-6 to TRBJ1-6; a weak D match, TRBD1 (5 bases). The CDR3 loop spans 15 amino acids. Germline CDR1 is MNHNY and CDR2 is SVGAGI (reference sequence). V lost 2 bases to trimming and J lost 7 bases, with 12 bases between them. Here the CDR3 reads CASSYQRGWNSPLHF. The CDR3 DNA sequence: TGTGCCAGCAGTTACCAGAGGGGATGGAATTCACCCCTCCACTTT.

This clone was seen a few times. V usage is TRBV10-1 and J usage is TRBJ1-1; D is unresolved. This CDR3 is built from 13 residues. The V end lost 3 bases, the J end lost 6 bases, and 11 bases lay between the germline ends. Germline CDR1 WNHNN, CDR2 SYGVQD (reference sequence). In DNA, the CDR3 is TGCGCCAGCAGTGATTTCCGAGTACCTGAAGCTTTCTTT. Amino acid sequence: CASSDFRVPEAFF.